The 11 T cell receptor delta chains below come from one sample, sequenced in a study of γδ T cells in repeated Plasmodium falciparum infection. TCRdb called clones from the multiplex PCR reads again using CATT. The top ten clones hold about 15% of a sample with tens of thousands of delta-chain clones, around 1.8% of them seen once. Bulk repertoires came from Vgamma9/Vdelta2+ or Vdelta2-negative gammadelta T cells flow-sorted from PBMC. Sequenced material: gamma-delta T cells from blood. The receptors stem from a pool of human donors (malaria-infected and uninfected, not separated).

This clone was seen a handful of times. This DNA translates differently at residue 15 from the TCRdb protein, which is that of a much larger clone; a read error is likely, and the protein shown is the DNA's own translation. The genes are TRDV1 and TRDJ1, with 13 bases that match TRDD3. J gave up 3 bases and V 0 bases, and 13 bases lay outside the gene matches. Germline V CDR1 and CDR2: TSWWSYY, QGS. The CDR3 extends over 20 amino acids. Written as DNA, the CDR3 is TGTGCTCTTGGGGAACTAGGTCTCTTTACTGGGGGATACGACTCCGATAAACTCATCTTT. Translating it yields CALGELGLFTGGYDSDKLIF.

In this sample, this clone turned up a few times. This sequence is one base from a far larger clone and is likely a read error. Other DNA sequences in this specimen translate into the identical CDR3. The chain joins TRDV1 to TRDJ2, with 11 nucleotides matching TRDD3. No J gene was available from TCRdb, and it was assigned here by a germline match of the DNA. The CDR3 contains 23 residues. Germline assignment: CDR1 TSWWSYY and CDR2 QGS. CDR3 sequence (DNA): TGCGCTCTTGGGGATCGCCGGTTGTACGTATACCCCGTCTACTGGGGGATAACAGCACAACTCTTCTTT. Its translation: CALGDRRLYVYPVYWGITAQLFF.

This clone was recorded a few times. This probably arose from a read error, given a far larger clone one base away. This CDR3 is also generated by other DNA sequences in the sample. This rearrangement joins TRDV1 to TRDJ1, with 10 positions matching TRDD3. Since TCRdb gives no J gene, matching the DNA to germline was used here to assign it. The CDR3 runs 24 residues. CDR1 is TSWWSYY, CDR2 QGS, per germline. DNA for the CDR3: TGTGCCCTTGGGGGATACACTCCCTTACCGGAGGTCTTTTACTGGGGGACTTCCACCGATAAACTCATCTTT. Protein sequence: CALGGYTPLPEVFYWGTSTDKLIF.

In its sample, this clone was seen a few times. This likely traces to a read error, being one base from a far larger clone. The same CDR3 also results from other DNA sequences found in this sample. The V gene is TRDV1, the J gene TRDJ1; 12 nucleotides match TRDD3. The J gene, absent from TCRdb, was called here by matching the DNA to germline. This CDR3 spans 23 amino acids. Germline CDR1 is TSWWSYY and CDR2 is QGS. The CDR3 DNA reads as TGTGCCCTTGGGGAACTGCGGCATTCCTTTCCTTACTGGGGGATACTTCACACCGATAAACTCATCTTT. Encoded protein: CALGELRHSFPYWGILHTDKLIF.

About this clone: A far larger clone is just one base off, so this is likely a read error. Additional DNA sequences in this sample encode the identical CDR3. This chain connects TRDV1 to TRDJ1, with 10 bases identical to TRDD3. Here the J gene was assigned by germline matching of the DNA, as TCRdb has none. The CDR3 length is 19 residues. The V and J ends lost 6 bases and 3 bases, in that order; junction bases with no gene match: 19. The germline CDR1 and CDR2 sequences are TSWWSYY and QGS. The CDR3 is CALGEFLPVTGGWADKLIF. The CDR3, as DNA: TGTGCTCTTGGAGAATTCTTACCCGTTACTGGGGGATGGGCCGATAAACTCATCTTT.

This clone was observed at least ten times. TCRdb has a much larger clone's protein, which differs at residue 10 from the translation of this DNA, likely because of a read error; what is shown is the protein translated from the DNA. The chain combines TRDV1 with TRDJ1; D might be TRDD3 (5 bases). The J gene was not available in TCRdb and was assigned here by matching the DNA to germline segments. The CDR3 runs to 18 residues. Trimming took 1 base from V and 0 from J, leaving 18 bases between them. Germline-derived CDR1 and CDR2 are TSWWSYY and QGS. The CDR3, as DNA: TGTGCTCTTGGGGAACCGGCTCCTGGGCATGGGTACACCGATAAACTCATCTTT. Protein sequence: CALGEPAPGHGYTDKLIF.

Turning to this clone: The TCRdb record carries a much larger clone's protein, which differs from this DNA's translation at residue 13; a read error is the likely cause, and the protein listed here is the DNA translation. The V gene is TRDV1, the J gene TRDJ1, with D perhaps being TRDD2 or TRDD3 (5 bases each). V dropped 7 bases and J dropped 4 bases, with 37 bases sitting between them. CDR1 is TSWWSYY, CDR2 QGS, per germline. The CDR3 sequence is 21 residues long. The CDR3 coding sequence is TGTGCTCTTGCCTTATTGGGTCTCTTCCGTTCGGAGGAGATACTTAGCGATAAACTCATCTTT. It specifies CALALLGLFRSEEILSDKLIF.

This clone was recorded at least ten times. This DNA's translation and the protein TCRdb lists, from a much larger clone, do not match at residue 15, likely due to a read error; the protein shown is translated from the DNA. V and J are TRDV1 and TRDJ1; D is perhaps TRDD2 (5 bases). Deletions cut 4 bases from V and 3 bases from J, with 30 bases between. Germline loops: CDR1 TSWWSYY, CDR2 QGS. This CDR3 has 20 amino acids. CDR3 amino acids: CALGVFSDPSTSLEADKLIF. CDR3 DNA: TGTGCTCTTGGGGTCTTCAGCGATCCTTCAACGTCGCTGGAGGCCGATAAACTCATCTTT.

Turning to this clone: Translating this DNA gives a protein that differs at residues 8 and 13 from the TCRdb one, which belongs to a much larger clone; a read error is likely, and the protein shown is this translation. The J gene is TRDJ1, the V gene TRDV1, with TRDD3 identical over 7 bases. Germline V gene data show CDR1 as TSWWSYY and CDR2 as QGS. This CDR3 region has 19 residues. The CDR3 loop reads CALGEKIVGILTLTDKLIF. CDR3 coding DNA: TGTGCTCTTGGGGAAAAAATTGTCGGGATACTAACTCTCACCGACAAACTCATCTTT.

This clone was seen repeatedly, ten times or more. Given a far larger clone just one base away, this is likely a sequencing read error. The same CDR3 also results from other DNA sequences found in this sample. V usage is TRDV1 and J usage is TRDJ1; tentative D call: TRDD3 (5 bases). The V gene lost 0 bases and the J gene lost 3 bases, with 14 bases spanning the gap. This CDR3 is built from 16 residues. Germline V lookup: CDR1 TSWWSYY, CDR2 QGS. CDR3 in amino acids: CALGELPGGSPDKLIF. The CDR3 nucleotides read TGTGCTCTTGGGGAACTCCCCGGGGGGTCCCCCGATAAACTCATCTTT.

This clone was counted a few times. The TCRdb record carries a much larger clone's protein, which differs from this DNA's translation at residue 7; a read error is the likely cause, and the protein listed here is the DNA translation. This chain connects TRDV3 to TRDJ1; 9 bases are shared with TRDD3. This CDR3 region has 24 residues. The trim removed 4 bases at V and 1 base at J, leaving 37 bases unmatched. The germline gives CDR1 TVYSNPD, CDR2 GDNSRS (reference sequence). The CDR3 bases are TGTGCCTCACTTATACCCCGGGGATTCCACGGGTTCTGGGGGATCAGGCTGATCACCGATAAACTCATCTTT. This translates into CASLIPRGFHGFWGIRLITDKLIF.